This TCR beta chain derives from a study of radiation and T cells in renal cell carcinoma. For the study at large: Nephrectomy followed 15 Gy stereotactic body radiation by 4 weeks.

V shed 3 bases and J shed 7 bases, with 22 bases lying between them. In germline, CDR1 is SGHTA, CDR2 FQGNSA. This CDR3 spans 16 amino acids. Study findings and constraints: From baseline, blood top tumor clonotypes peaked at 2 weeks post-radiation. No pretreatment tumor biopsies were available for baseline clonotypes.

Regarding this clone: Its target is not known.

Time point given: blood 2 weeks post-SBRT. Treatment meaning: 15 Gy SBRT to primary tumor, nephrectomy 4 weeks later. Clear cell pathology was present in this patient's renal cell carcinoma. Clones were sequenced by immunoSEQ multiplex PCR, and TCRdb holds only the in-frame ones, with some missing. The sample lists 40,000 to 60,000 clones, approximately 80% occurring once. The source of this sequence is a woman in her 70s with renal cell carcinoma. The chain carries TRBV7-2 and TRBJ2-7; possibly TRBD1 for D (6 bases). The specimen comprised blood, sampled from a patient whose treatment included radiotherapy and nephrectomy. CDR3 residues: CASSLWSTGNSGEQYF. CDR3 coding DNA: TGTGCCAGCAGCTTGTGGAGTACAGGGAATTCGGGGGAGCAGTACTTC.